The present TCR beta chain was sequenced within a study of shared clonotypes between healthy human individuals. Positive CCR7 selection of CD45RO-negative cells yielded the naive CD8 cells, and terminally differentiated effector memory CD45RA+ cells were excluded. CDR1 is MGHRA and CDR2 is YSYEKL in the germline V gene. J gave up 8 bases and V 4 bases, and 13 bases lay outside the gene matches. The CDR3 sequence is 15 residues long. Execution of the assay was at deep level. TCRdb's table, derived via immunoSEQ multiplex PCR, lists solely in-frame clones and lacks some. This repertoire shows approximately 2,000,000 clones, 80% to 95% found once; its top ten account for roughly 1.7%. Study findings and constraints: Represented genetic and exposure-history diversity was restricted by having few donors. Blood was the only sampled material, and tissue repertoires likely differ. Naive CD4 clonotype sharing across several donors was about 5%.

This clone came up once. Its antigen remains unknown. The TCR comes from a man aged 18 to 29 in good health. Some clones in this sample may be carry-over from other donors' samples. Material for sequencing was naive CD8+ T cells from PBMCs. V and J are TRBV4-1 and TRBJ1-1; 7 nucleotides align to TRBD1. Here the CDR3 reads CASSPHRDSQTEAFF. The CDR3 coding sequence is TGCGCCAGCAGCCCGCACCGGGACAGTCAAACCGAAGCTTTCTTT.